This T cell receptor (beta chain) was recovered during a study of siplizumab effects on memory and regulatory T cells. The study's findings and limits: Alloreactive sequences traceable to unstimulated CD4+ memory cells declined significantly under siplizumab.

Sequenced by immunoSEQ multiplex PCR; TCRdb stores in-frame clones only, minus some. In the table there are roughly 100,000 clones, 95% to 97% of which are singletons. To note about this clone: The target antigen is unknown.

The germline V and J ends were trimmed by 5 bases and 5 bases, with 9 bases remaining between them. The length of the CDR3 is 12 residues. From germline, CDR1 is SGHAT and CDR2 FQNNGV. This receptor was taken from a human donor in good health. The J gene is TRBJ1-2, the V gene TRBV11-2; tentatively, D is TRBD1 (6 bases). The material sequenced was naive CD4+ T cells sorted from blood. CDR3 bases: TGTGCCAGCAGCCCCCAGGGGTATGGCTACACCTTC. It is translated as CASSPQGYGYTF.